This T cell receptor (beta chain) stems from a study of CD8 T cells in ankylosing spondylitis. The length of the CDR3 is 16 residues. Germline CDR1 SGHAT, CDR2 FQNNGV. Trimming left V 2 bases short and J 6 bases short, with 19 bases between. Study-wide points: Clones tied to disease were said to be significantly enriched in matched ankylosing spondylitis synovial fluid. A TCR beta motif of several highly homologous variants seemed to mark ankylosing spondylitis blood. The disease-linked clones had a CD8+ phenotype and low blood frequencies. A number of the motif variants had already been described in reactive arthritis synovial fluid and blood.

Concerning this clonotype itself: What it binds is unknown.

The TCR beta libraries were generated through quantitative 5'-RACE incorporating molecular barcodes. From the 5' RACE reads, TCRdb called clonotypes with MiXCR, one entry per CDR3 protein. The sample includes just under 550,000 distinct CDR3 sequences, approximately 11% of them seen just once. This TCR came from a male donor with ankylosing spondylitis. Sequenced input: blood, either unsorted or a sorted T cell fraction (not recorded which). The V gene is TRBV11-2, the J gene TRBJ1-2, with D possibly being TRBD1 (5 bases). CDR3 loop: CASSLSPGLLGDGYTF. The CDR3 DNA follows: TGTGCCAGCAGCTTAAGTCCGGGACTTTTGGGCGATGGCTACACCTTC.